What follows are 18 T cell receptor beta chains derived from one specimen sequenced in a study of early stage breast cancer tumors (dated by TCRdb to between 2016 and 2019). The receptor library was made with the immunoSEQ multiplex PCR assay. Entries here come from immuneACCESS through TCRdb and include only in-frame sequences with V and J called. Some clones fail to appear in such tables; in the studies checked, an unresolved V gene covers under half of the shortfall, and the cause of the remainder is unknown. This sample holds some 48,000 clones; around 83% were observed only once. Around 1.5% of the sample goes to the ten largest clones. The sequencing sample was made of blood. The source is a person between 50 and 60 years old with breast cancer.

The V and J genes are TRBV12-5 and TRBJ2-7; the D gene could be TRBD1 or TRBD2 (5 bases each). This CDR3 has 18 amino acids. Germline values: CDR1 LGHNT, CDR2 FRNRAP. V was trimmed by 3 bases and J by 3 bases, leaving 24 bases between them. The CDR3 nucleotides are TGTGCTAGTGGTTTCAGCCTTACCGGGACCCTGGACATCTACGAGCAGTACTTC. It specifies CASGFSLTGTLDIYEQYF.

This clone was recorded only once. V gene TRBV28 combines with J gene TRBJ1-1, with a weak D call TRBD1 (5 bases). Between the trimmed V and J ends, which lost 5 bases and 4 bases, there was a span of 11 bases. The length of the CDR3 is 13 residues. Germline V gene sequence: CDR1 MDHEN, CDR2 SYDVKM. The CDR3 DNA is TGTGCCAGCAGTATCTCAGGGACCACTGAAGCTTTCTTT. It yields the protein CASSISGTTEAFF.

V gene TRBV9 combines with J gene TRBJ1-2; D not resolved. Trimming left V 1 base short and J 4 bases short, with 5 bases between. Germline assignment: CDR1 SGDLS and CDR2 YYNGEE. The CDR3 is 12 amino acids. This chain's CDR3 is CASSVSSYGYTF. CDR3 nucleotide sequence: TGTGCCAGCAGCGTAAGTAGCTATGGCTACACCTTC.

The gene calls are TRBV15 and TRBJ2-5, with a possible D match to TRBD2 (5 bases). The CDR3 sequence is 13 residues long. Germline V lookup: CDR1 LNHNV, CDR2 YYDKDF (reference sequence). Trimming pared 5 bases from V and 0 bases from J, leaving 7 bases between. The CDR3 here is CATSEGDQETQYF. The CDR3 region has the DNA TGTGCCACCAGCGAGGGAGACCAAGAGACCCAGTACTTC.

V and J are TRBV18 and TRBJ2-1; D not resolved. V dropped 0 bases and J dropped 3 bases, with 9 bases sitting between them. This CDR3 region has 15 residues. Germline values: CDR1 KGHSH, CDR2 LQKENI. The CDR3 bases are TGTGCCAGCTCACCACCGGCTTCTGACTACAATGAGCAGTTCTTC. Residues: CASSPPASDYNEQFF.

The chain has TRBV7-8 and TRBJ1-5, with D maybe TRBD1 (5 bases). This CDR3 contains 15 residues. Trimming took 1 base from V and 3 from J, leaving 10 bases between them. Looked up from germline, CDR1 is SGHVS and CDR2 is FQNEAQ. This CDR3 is CASSLEGVSNQPQHF. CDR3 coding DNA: TGTGCCAGCAGCTTAGAAGGGGTTTCCAATCAGCCCCAGCATTTT.

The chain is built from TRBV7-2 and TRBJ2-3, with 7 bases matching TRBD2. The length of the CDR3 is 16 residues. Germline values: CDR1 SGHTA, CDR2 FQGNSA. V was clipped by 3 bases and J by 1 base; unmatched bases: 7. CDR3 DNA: TGTGCCAGCAGCTTTTCGGCGGGGGACCGCACAGATACGCAGTATTTT. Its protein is CASSFSAGDRTDTQYF.

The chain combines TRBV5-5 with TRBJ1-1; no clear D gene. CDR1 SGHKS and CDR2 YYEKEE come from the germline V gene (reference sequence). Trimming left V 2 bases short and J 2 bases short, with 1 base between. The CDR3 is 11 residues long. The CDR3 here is CASSFNTEAFF. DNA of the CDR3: TGTGCCAGCAGCTTTAACACTGAAGCTTTCTTT. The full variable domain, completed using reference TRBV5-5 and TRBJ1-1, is DAGVTQSPTHLIKTRGQQVTLRCSPISGHKSVSWYQQVLGQGPQFIFQYYEKEERGRGNFPDRFSARQFPNYSSELNVNALLLGDSALYLCASSFNTEAFFGQGTRLTVV.

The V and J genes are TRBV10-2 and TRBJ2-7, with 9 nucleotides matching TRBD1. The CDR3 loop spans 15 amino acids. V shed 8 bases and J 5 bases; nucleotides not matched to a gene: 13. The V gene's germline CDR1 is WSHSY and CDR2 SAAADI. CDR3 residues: CASAKGGQGNDEQYF. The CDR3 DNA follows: TGCGCCAGCGCTAAGGGAGGACAGGGGAACGACGAGCAGTACTTC.

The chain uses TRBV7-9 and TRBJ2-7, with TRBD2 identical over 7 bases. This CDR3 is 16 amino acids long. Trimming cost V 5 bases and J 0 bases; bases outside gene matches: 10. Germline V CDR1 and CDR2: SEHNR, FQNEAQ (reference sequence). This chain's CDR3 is CASSPHTGRASYEQYF. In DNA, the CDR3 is TGTGCCAGCAGCCCCCATACTGGGAGGGCCTCCTACGAGCAGTACTTC.

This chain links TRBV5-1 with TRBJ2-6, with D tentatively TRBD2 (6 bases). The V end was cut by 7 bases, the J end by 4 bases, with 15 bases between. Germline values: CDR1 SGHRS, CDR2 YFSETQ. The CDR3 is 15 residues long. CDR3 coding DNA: TGCGCCAGCCGATTCGCGGGGTCCGGGGCCAACGTCCTGACTTTC. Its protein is CASRFAGSGANVLTF.

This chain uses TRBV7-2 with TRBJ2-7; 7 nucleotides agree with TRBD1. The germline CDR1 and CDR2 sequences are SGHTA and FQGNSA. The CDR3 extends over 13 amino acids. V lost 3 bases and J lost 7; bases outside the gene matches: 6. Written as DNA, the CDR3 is TGTGCCAGCAGCTTCGACAGGGTAAGGGAGCAGTACTTC. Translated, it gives CASSFDRVREQYF.

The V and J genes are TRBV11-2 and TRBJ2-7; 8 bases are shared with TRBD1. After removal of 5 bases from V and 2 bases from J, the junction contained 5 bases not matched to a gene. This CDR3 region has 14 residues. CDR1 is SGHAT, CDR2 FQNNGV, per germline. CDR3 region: CASSGGQAPYEQYF. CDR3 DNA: TGTGCCAGCAGCGGGGGACAGGCCCCCTACGAGCAGTACTTC.

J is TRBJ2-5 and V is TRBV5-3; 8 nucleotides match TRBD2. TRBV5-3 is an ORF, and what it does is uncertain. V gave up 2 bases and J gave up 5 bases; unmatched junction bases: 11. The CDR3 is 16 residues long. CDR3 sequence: CARSFLFGGRFETQYF. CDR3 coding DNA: TGTGCCAGAAGCTTTCTGTTTGGCGGGAGGTTTGAGACCCAGTACTTC.

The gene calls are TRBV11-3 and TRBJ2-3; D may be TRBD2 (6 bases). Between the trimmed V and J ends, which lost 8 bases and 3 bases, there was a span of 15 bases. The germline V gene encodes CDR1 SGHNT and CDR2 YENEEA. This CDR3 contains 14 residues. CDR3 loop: CASSLGRGTDTQYF. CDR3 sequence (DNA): TGTGCCAGCTCTCTCGGGAGAGGGACAGATACGCAGTATTTT.

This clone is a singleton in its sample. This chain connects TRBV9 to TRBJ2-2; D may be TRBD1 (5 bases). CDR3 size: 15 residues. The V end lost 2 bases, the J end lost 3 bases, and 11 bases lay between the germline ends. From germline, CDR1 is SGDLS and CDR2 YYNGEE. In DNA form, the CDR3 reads TGTGCCAGCAGCGTCCGGACAACAGACACCGGGGAGCTGTTTTTT. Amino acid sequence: CASSVRTTDTGELFF.

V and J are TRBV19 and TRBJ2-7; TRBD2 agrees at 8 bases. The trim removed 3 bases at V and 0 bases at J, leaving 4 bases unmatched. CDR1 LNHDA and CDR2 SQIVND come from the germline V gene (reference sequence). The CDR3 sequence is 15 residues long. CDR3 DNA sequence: TGTGCCAGTAGTATCCAGCGGGGGAGCTCCTACGAGCAGTACTTC. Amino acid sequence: CASSIQRGSSYEQYF.

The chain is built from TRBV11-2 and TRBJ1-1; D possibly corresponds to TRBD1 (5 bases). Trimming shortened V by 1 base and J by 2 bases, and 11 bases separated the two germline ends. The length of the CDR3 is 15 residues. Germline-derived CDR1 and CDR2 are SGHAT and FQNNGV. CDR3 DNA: TGTGCCAGCAGCTTAGTGGTAGGGGTCAACACTGAAGCTTTCTTT. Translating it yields CASSLVVGVNTEAFF.